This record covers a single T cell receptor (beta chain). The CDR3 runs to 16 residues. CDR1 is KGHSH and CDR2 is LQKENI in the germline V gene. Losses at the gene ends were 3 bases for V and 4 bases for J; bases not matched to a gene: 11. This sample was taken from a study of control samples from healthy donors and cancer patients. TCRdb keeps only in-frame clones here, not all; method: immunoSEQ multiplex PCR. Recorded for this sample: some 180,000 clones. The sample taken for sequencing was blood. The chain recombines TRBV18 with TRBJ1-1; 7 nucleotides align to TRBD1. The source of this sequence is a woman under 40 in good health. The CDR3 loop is CASSPNSGTEGTEAFF. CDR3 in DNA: TGTGCCAGCTCACCTAACTCCGGGACAGAGGGCACTGAAGCTTTCTTT.